A single sample is the source of the 28 T cell receptor beta chains below, sequenced in a study of T cell responses to AZD1222 COVID-19 vaccine. The assay was immunoSEQ multiplex PCR, and TCRdb's table has in-frame clones only and misses some. The sample shows around 130,000 clones, approximately 92% of them seen only once. Sequenced material: peripheral blood, taken 28 days after the second AZD1222 dose. These receptor sequences come from an adult who received the AZD1222 COVID-19 vaccine.

The chain combines TRBV7-9 with TRBJ2-6, with D hard to call. The CDR3 is 16 residues long. Trimming took 0 bases from V and 2 from J, leaving 8 bases between them. In germline, CDR1 is SEHNR, CDR2 FQNEAQ (reference sequence). CDR3 coding DNA: TGTGCCAGCAGCTTAGCATATGGGGCTGGGGCCAACGTCCTGACTTTC. As protein: CASSLAYGAGANVLTF.

The chain has TRBV2 and TRBJ1-1; D unclear. Germline CDR1 SNHLY, CDR2 FYNNEI. The CDR3 spans 13 residues. V gave up 3 bases and J gave up 4 bases, with 9 bases separating them. DNA for the CDR3: TGTGCCAGCAGTGATACGACGGTCACTGAAGCTTTCTTT. Its translation is CASSDTTVTEAFF.

The chain uses TRBV6-5 and TRBJ2-1; 7 nucleotides line up with TRBD2. Per the germline V gene, CDR1 is MNHEY and CDR2 is SVGAGI. This CDR3 is built from 14 residues. With 4 bases clipped from V and 7 bases from J, the junction kept 7 bases outside the gene matches. In nucleotides, the CDR3 is TGTGCCAGCAGTTCGGCGGGAGTAAGGAATGAGCAGTTCTTC. This translates into CASSSAGVRNEQFF.

This clone was observed at least ten times. The genes are TRBV10-3 and TRBJ2-2, with 10 nucleotides matching TRBD1. V gave up 3 bases and J gave up 5 bases; unmatched junction bases: 6. Germline assignment: CDR1 ENHRY and CDR2 SYGVKD. This CDR3 has 16 residues. The CDR3 DNA reads as TGTGCCATCAGTGATGGGGGGACAGGGGAAACCGGGGAGCTGTTTTTT. It encodes CAISDGGTGETGELFF.

The sample holds a few counts of this clone. The chain joins TRBV7-8 to TRBJ2-5; D is possibly TRBD1 (6 bases). Germline lookup yields CDR1 SGHVS and CDR2 FQNEAQ. The CDR3 runs 13 residues. With 5 bases removed from V and 5 bases from J, the gap between germline ends came to 12 bases. CDR3 in amino acids: CASSLVQGETQYF. CDR3 DNA: TGTGCCAGCAGCCTAGTACAGGGTGAGACCCAGTACTTC.

The chain carries TRBV5-1 and TRBJ1-1; D gene uncertain. Trimming shortened V by 0 bases and J by 3 bases, and 12 bases separated the two germline ends. Germline lookup yields CDR1 SGHRS and CDR2 YFSETQ. The CDR3 has 15 residues. The CDR3 bases are TGCGCCAGCAGCTTGGCAGGACGGGGAGACACTGAAGCTTTCTTT. This encodes CASSLAGRGDTEAFF.

The CDR3: CASSGSYYGYTF. The CDR3 coding sequence is TGTGCCAGCAGTGGCAGTTACTATGGCTACACCTTC. The chain uses TRBV27 and TRBJ1-2; D is undetermined. This CDR3 region has 12 residues. V was clipped by 5 bases and J by 3 bases, with 7 bases between them. CDR1 and CDR2 from the germline V gene are MNHEY and SMNVEV (reference sequence).

The chain combines TRBV12-3 or TRBV12-4 with TRBJ2-2; perhaps TRBD1 as D (5 bases). The CDR3 has 13 amino acids. Trimming cost V 5 bases and J 5 bases, with 9 bases left between them. This CDR3 is CASSMDMTGELFF. As DNA, the CDR3 is TGTGCCAGCAGTATGGACATGACCGGGGAGCTGTTTTTT.

This sequence joins TRBV7-9 and TRBJ2-5; 7 bases fit TRBD2. CDR1 and CDR2 from the germline V gene are SEHNR and FQNEAQ (reference sequence). The CDR3 spans 15 residues. The V gene end was trimmed by 5 bases and the J gene end by 5 bases; junction bases not matched to a gene: 11. CDR3 protein: CASSPVGLTEETQYF. CDR3 DNA: TGTGCCAGCAGCCCAGTGGGACTAACCGAGGAGACCCAGTACTTC.

The V and J genes are TRBV30 and TRBJ1-1, with a tentative D call TRBD1 (5 bases). CDR1 and CDR2 (germline): GTSNPN, SVGIG (reference sequence). The CDR3 loop spans 14 amino acids. Trimming cost V 0 bases and J 5 bases, with 13 bases left between them. The CDR3 here is CAWSVHGGRTEAFF. CDR3 sequence (DNA): TGTGCCTGGAGTGTACACGGGGGGAGAACTGAAGCTTTCTTT.

CDR3 DNA sequence: TGCAGCGTGCGGGGGACAGGGGGAATGAACACTGAAGCTTTCTTT. Translating it yields CSVRGTGGMNTEAFF. The chain joins TRBV29-1 to TRBJ1-1; 11 bases align to TRBD1. V lost 6 bases and J lost 0; bases outside the gene matches: 6. This CDR3 has 15 residues. Germline V CDR1 and CDR2: SQVTM, ANQGSEA.

There are a few counts of this clone. This chain links TRBV10-1 with TRBJ2-2, with D maybe TRBD1 (6 bases). The germline V gene encodes CDR1 WNHNN and CDR2 SYGVQD (reference sequence). CDR3 length: 15 residues. V lost 5 bases and J lost 1, with 11 bases in between. The CDR3 region has the DNA TGCGCCAGCAGTCCGGCAGGGGTGAACACCGGGGAGCTGTTTTTT. Translated, it gives CASSPAGVNTGELFF.

V is TRBV7-9 and J is TRBJ1-1; no clear D gene. The CDR3 loop spans 15 amino acids. Trimming shortened V by 2 bases and J by 1 base, and 11 bases separated the two germline ends. From germline, CDR1 is SEHNR and CDR2 FQNEAQ (reference sequence). CDR3 residues: CASSLNFGTNTEAFF. CDR3 bases: TGTGCCAGCAGCTTAAATTTTGGTACGAACACTGAAGCTTTCTTT.

The chain joins TRBV10-3 to TRBJ1-2; 8 bases align to TRBD1. The CDR3 is made up of 14 amino acids. With 2 bases clipped from V and 5 bases from J, the junction kept 4 bases outside the gene matches. The germline V gene encodes CDR1 ENHRY and CDR2 SYGVKD. The CDR3, as DNA: TGTGCCATCAGTGAGGACAGGGGATCTTATGGCTACACCTTC. Its protein product is CAISEDRGSYGYTF.

This rearrangement joins TRBV19 to TRBJ2-1, with D possibly being TRBD2 (5 bases). V was trimmed by 7 bases and J by 5 bases, leaving 9 bases between them. Germline CDR1 and CDR2: LNHDA and SQIVND (reference sequence). The CDR3 loop spans 12 amino acids. This chain's CDR3 is CASNGRDNEQFF. The DNA of the CDR3 is TGTGCCAGTAATGGGCGGGACAATGAGCAGTTCTTC.

The V and J genes are TRBV4-1 and TRBJ1-1; possible D gene TRBD1, 6 bases. Trimming shortened V by 0 bases and J by 8 bases, and 10 bases separated the two germline ends. The germline gives CDR1 MGHRA, CDR2 YSYEKL. The length of the CDR3 is 13 residues. The CDR3 region has the DNA TGCGCCAGCAGCCAAGATATTGGGACAGAAGCTTTCTTT. Translating gives CASSQDIGTEAFF.

The chain employs TRBV5-1 and TRBJ1-1; TRBD1 might be the D (5 bases). This CDR3 spans 14 amino acids. CDR1 and CDR2 from the germline V gene are SGHRS and YFSETQ. The germline V and J ends were trimmed by 3 bases and 0 bases, with 9 bases remaining between them. The DNA of the CDR3 is TGCGCCAGCAGCTCGGGACCCATGAACACTGAAGCTTTCTTT. This sequence encodes CASSSGPMNTEAFF.

The chain links TRBV15 to TRBJ2-1; 9 nucleotides agree with TRBD2. The CDR3 length is 16 residues. V lost 2 bases, J lost 9 bases, and 11 bases stayed unmatched. Germline V gene sequence: CDR1 LNHNV, CDR2 YYDKDF (reference sequence). Written as DNA, the CDR3 is TGTGCCACCAGCAGAACAACCGGGACTAGCAGACCTGAGCAGTTCTTC. Its protein product is CATSRTTGTSRPEQFF.

This clone has a handful of counts. The V and J genes are TRBV10-3 and TRBJ1-1; 10 bases are shared with TRBD1. This CDR3 comprises 15 residues. Germline V gene lookup returns CDR1 ENHRY and CDR2 SYGVKD. Trimming removed 4 bases from V and 4 bases from J; junction bases left unmatched: 6. The CDR3 DNA reads as TGTGCCATCAGTGCCGGACAGGGGGGGATCACTGAAGCTTTCTTT. Its protein is CAISAGQGGITEAFF.

The CDR3 coding sequence is TGTGCCAGCAGCGCGCCGCCGCCAGAAGCTTTCTTT. It is translated as CASSAPPPEAFF. The chain uses TRBV5-8 and TRBJ1-1, with unresolved D. The V end was cut by 4 bases, the J end by 8 bases, with 12 bases between. CDR3 length: 12 amino acids. The germline V gene encodes CDR1 SGHTS and CDR2 YDEGEE.

This clone was seen more than once but under ten times. CDR3 loop: CASSQTGKSGNTIYF. In DNA form, the CDR3 reads TGTGCCAGCAGCCAAACAGGGAAGTCTGGAAACACCATATATTTT. The chain is built from TRBV4-2 and TRBJ1-3; perhaps TRBD1 as D (6 bases). The V end was cut by 2 bases, the J end by 1 base, with 9 bases between. The CDR3 runs to 15 residues. From germline, CDR1 is LGHNA and CDR2 YNFKEQ.

This chain's CDR3 is CASSRTGTRAEKLFF. As DNA, the CDR3 is TGTGCCAGCAGCCGGACGGGGACCCGGGCAGAAAAACTGTTTTTT. The gene calls are TRBV11-3 and TRBJ1-4; possibly TRBD1 for D (5 bases). From germline, CDR1 is SGHNT and CDR2 YENEEA. V shed 5 bases and J shed 8 bases, with 18 bases lying between them. The CDR3 length is 15 residues.

This clone was counted a single time. This chain connects TRBV4-1 to TRBJ1-1, with a tentative D call TRBD1 (6 bases). Looked up from germline, CDR1 is MGHRA and CDR2 is YSYEKL. This CDR3 has 14 amino acids. Deletions cut 5 bases from V and 4 bases from J, with 14 bases between. Here the CDR3 reads CASSYWGGGTEAFF. CDR3 nucleotides: TGCGCCAGCAGCTACTGGGGGGGCGGCACTGAAGCTTTCTTT.

The rearrangement uses TRBV5-8 and TRBJ1-2; the D gene is possibly TRBD1 (6 bases). Germline CDR1 is SGHTS and CDR2 is YDEGEE. V lost 2 bases and J lost 3, with 14 bases in between. The CDR3 runs 15 residues. CDR3 loop: CASSLWPAGDYGYTF. The DNA for the CDR3 is TGTGCCAGCAGCTTATGGCCCGCAGGGGACTATGGCTACACCTTC.

This clone has a single count. CDR3: CASSGRSWAQHF. DNA of the CDR3: TGTGCCAGCAGCGGACGGTCCTGGGCCCAGCATTTT. V is TRBV12-3 or TRBV12-4 and J is TRBJ1-5; D not certain. The CDR3 runs 12 residues. Trimming removed 6 bases from V and 11 bases from J, with 14 bases in between.

The genes are TRBV6-1 and TRBJ1-6; 9 bases map to TRBD1. The CDR3 is 15 amino acids. Unmatched junction bases numbered 2, after V lost 0 bases and J lost 8 bases. In germline, CDR1 is MNHNS, CDR2 SASEGT. For the CDR3, the DNA is TGTGCCAGCAGTGAAGCGGGACAGGGTGATTCACCCCTCCACTTT. As protein: CASSEAGQGDSPLHF.

This rearrangement joins TRBV11-2 to TRBJ1-1, with TRBD1 as a possible D gene (5 bases). The CDR3 spans 12 residues. The germline V gene has CDR1 SGHAT and CDR2 FQNNGV. The V end lost 0 bases, the J end lost 10 bases, and 9 bases lay between the germline ends. The CDR3 DNA reads TGTGCCAGCAGCTTAGATCAGGGATCAGCTTTCTTT. Protein sequence: CASSLDQGSAFF. The full variable domain, with the rest looked up from reference TRBV11-2 and TRBJ1-1, is EAGVAQSPRYKIIEKRQSVAFWCNPISGHATLYWYQQILGQGPKLLIQFQNNGVVDDSQLPKDRFSAERLKGVDSTLKIQPAKLEDSAVYLCASSLDQGSAFFGQGTRLTVV.

The V call is TRBV6-2 or TRBV6-3, the J call TRBJ2-2; TRBD2 is a possible D gene (6 bases). Germline CDR1 and CDR2: MNHEY and SVGEGT. The germline V and J ends were trimmed by 0 bases and 3 bases, with 11 bases remaining between them. The CDR3 loop spans 16 amino acids. CDR3 loop: CASSYSMGLHTGELFF. The CDR3 nucleotides read TGTGCCAGCAGTTACTCGATGGGACTGCACACCGGGGAGCTGTTTTTT.